These T cell receptor beta chains were read from a single sample in a study of blood T cell repertoires in COVID-19. TCRdb's table, derived via immunoSEQ multiplex PCR, lists solely in-frame clones and lacks some. The repertoire holds tens of thousands of clones, with 75% to 85% as singletons. The specimen sequenced was peripheral blood. Receptors originate from a woman between 55 and 75 years old with acute or convalescent COVID-19. The CDR3 runs from the conserved cysteine through the conserved F or W. A D gene is named only where the DNA matches it firmly. Expanded clones are given a class, and other clones once, few, many or no size at all.

cdr3_aa cdr3_nt j_call clone_size v_call d_call
CASSLAVGGQPQHF TGTGCCAGCAGCTTAGCCGTTGGAGGTCAGCCCCAGCATTTT TRBJ1-5 - TRBV7-6 -
CASSFVRGFNTEAFF TGCGCCAGCAGCTTTGTAAGGGGATTTAACACTGAAGCTTTCTTT TRBJ1-1 - TRBV5-1 -
CASSVATWGAGELFF TGTGCCAGCAGCGTAGCTACGTGGGGCGCCGGGGAGCTGTTTTTT TRBJ2-2 - TRBV9 -
CASSPTSDSTDTQYF TGTGCCAGCTCCCCGACCAGCGACAGCACAGATACGCAGTATTTT TRBJ2-3 - TRBV18 -
CSAGRGTEAFF TGCAGTGCTGGGCGGGGCACTGAAGCTTTCTTT TRBJ1-1 - TRBV20-1 -
CASSYRQGEMNTEAFF TGTGCCAGCAGCTACAGACAGGGGGAAATGAACACTGAAGCTTTCTTT TRBJ1-1 once TRBV13 TRBD1
CASTLSFRGSTEAFF TGTGCCAGCACCCTCAGCTTCAGGGGTTCCACTGAAGCTTTCTTT TRBJ1-1 - TRBV6-5 -
CASSPLAGGLPSTYEQYF TGTGCCAGCTCACCACTAGCGGGGGGCCTACCGTCTACCTACGAGCAGTACTTC TRBJ2-7 - TRBV18 TRBD2
CASSGGQGAYEQYF TGCGCCAGCAGCGGAGGACAGGGGGCCTACGAGCAGTACTTC TRBJ2-7 - TRBV5-1 TRBD1
CASSLAGMDTQYF TGTGCCAGCAGCTTGGCGGGAATGGATACGCAGTATTTT TRBJ2-3 - TRBV5-4 -